This T cell receptor (beta chain) stems from a study of T cells in Graves' hyperthyroidism and ophthalmopathy (dated by TCRdb to between 2018 and 2021). About the study as a whole: Peripheral blood was sampled at the time of initial diagnosis, prior to any treatment. To identify distinguishing TCR V-J signatures, a discovery cohort of some 99 patients was used, comprising some 45 with Graves' ophthalmopathy and 57 with stable Graves' hyperthyroidism. Prospective prediction of ophthalmopathy was tested in an independent validation cohort consisting of 18 hyperthyroidism patients and more than 15 patients who later progressed to ophthalmopathy. The 80 to 100 discovery patients were randomly divided into training and test sets at a 7:3 ratio. The study also compared thyroid tissue and blood T-cell repertoires from roughly six Graves' hyperthyroidism patients. Once sampling was done, hyperthyroidism patients were given methimazole at a starting dose of 30 mg daily, whereas ophthalmopathy patients were given high-dose intravenous methylprednisolone. According to the paper, TCR Vbeta CDR3 sequencing was carried out on approximately 140 peripheral blood samples, which came from 40 to 45 ophthalmopathy, about 75 hyperthyroidism and approximately 17 progressor patients. Overall results and qualifications from the work: In validation, the model predicted progression to ophthalmopathy with roughly 66% sensitivity and less than 80% specificity, a median of around 6.6 months before onset. Ophthalmopathy was separated from stable hyperthyroidism by a 13 V-J signature model, with 85% to 90% sensitivity and about 81% specificity obtained in cross-validation and 80%/75% obtained in testing. No statistical method was used to set the sample size in advance, and investigators knew the group allocation. Most expanded thyroid clonotypes (frequency above 0.001) were also detected in blood, suggesting blood repertoires may reflect thyroid immune responses.

This clonotype was picked up many times. Its target antigen remains unknown. Within one base of it there is no much larger clone, and no base qualities were kept. Amplification of TCR beta CDR3 regions was carried out from RNA transcripts. For the first round of RT-PCR on the TCR CDR3, the HTBI primer set was used together with the Qiagen OneStep RT-PCR kit. The libraries were constructed in a second round of multiplex PCR and then size-selected and purified. Sequencing of the libraries was done on an Illumina HiSeq2000 using paired-end 100 bp reads. In the original analysis: Raw data were processed with SOAPnuke, discarding reads with adapters, uncalled bases, mean Phred below 15, or no exact constant-primer or identifier match. High-quality paired reads were merged with COPE v1.2.5, and unique nucleotide sequences were defined as clonotypes. Clonotypes were aligned to IMGT TRBV, TRBD and TRBJ reference segments using MiTCR v1.1. The analysis was restricted to V-J combinations with a frequency above 0.0001, which together covered approximately 99% of the repertoires. The TCS score was defined as F50 (clonal expansion) divided by E x V (chaos), with BLOSUM62-based TCRdist calculated between CDR3 peptides within each V-J. Welch's t-statistics and random forest reduced some 510 V-J features to 10 to 15, which were used in a naive Bayes classifier (R e1071). TCRdb reworked the public reads: Q25 trimming with fastp, MiXCR clone assembly, productive beta chains retained. Each record represents a unique CDR3 protein, reported with the most common genes and DNA among its rows. TCRdb, rather than the study authors, made the V and J calls. In this sample the table shows about 290,000 distinct CDR3 sequences, roughly 15% of which occur a single time. The ten largest clones take up under 8% of the sample.

Stable Graves' hyperthyroidism was defined as no progression to ophthalmopathy during 18 months of follow-up. Hyperthyroidism patients were newly diagnosed, had a disease duration of under 2 months, and were aged 18 to 65 years. Exclusion was applied to patients with uncontrolled infections, other autoimmune diseases, pregnancy or lactation. Diagnoses were based on clinical symptoms, serum thyroxine and TRAb, thyroid ultrasound and orbital computed tomography. PBMCs were separated from roughly 10 ml of fresh peripheral blood using Ficoll-Paque density gradient centrifugation. Trizol reagent was used to extract total RNA, and RNA quality was then checked on an Agilent 2100 Bioanalyzer. At the junction V is shortened by 0 bases and J by 6 bases; bases outside the gene matches: 7. CDR1 and CDR2 were assigned from the germline V gene (reference sequence) as GTSNPN and SVGIG. The CDR3 has 14 amino acids, counting the end cysteine and phenylalanine. This entry keeps only the CDR3 DNA: 42 bases, framed from base 1.

Material: blood. The sequence links TRBV30 to TRBJ1-1, with 7 junctional bases fitting TRBD1. The receptor's source is a woman between 40 and 55 years old with Graves' hyperthyroidism. Here is the DNA: TGTGCCTGGAGTGTAGGGACAGTGAGTTCTGAAGCTTTCTTT. This is translated as CAWSVGTVSSEAFF.